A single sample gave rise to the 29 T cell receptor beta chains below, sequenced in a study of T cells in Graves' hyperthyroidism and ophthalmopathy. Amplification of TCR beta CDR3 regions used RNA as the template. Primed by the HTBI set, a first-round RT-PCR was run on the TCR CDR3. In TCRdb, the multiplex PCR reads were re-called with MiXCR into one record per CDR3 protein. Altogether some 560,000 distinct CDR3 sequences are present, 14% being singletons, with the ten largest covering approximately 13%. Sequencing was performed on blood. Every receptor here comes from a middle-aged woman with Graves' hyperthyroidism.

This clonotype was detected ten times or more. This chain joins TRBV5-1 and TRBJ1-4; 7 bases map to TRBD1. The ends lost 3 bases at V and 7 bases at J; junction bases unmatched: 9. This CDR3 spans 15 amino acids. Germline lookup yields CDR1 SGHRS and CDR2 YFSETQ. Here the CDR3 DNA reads TGCGCCAGCAGCTACCAAGGGGGCGTCGGTGAAAAACTGTTTTTT. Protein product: CASSYQGGVGEKLFF.

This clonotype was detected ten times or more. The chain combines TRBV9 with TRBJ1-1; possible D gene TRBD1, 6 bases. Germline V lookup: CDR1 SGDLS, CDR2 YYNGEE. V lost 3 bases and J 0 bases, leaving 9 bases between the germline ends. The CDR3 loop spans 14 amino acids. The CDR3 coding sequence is TGTGCCAGCAGCGCGGGACACATGAACACTGAAGCTTTCTTT. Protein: CASSAGHMNTEAFF. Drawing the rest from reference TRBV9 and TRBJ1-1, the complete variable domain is DSGVTQTPKHLITATGQRVTLRCSPRSGDLSVYWYQQSLDQGLQFLIQYYNGEERAKGNILERFSAQQFPDLHSELNLSSLELGDSALYFCASSAGHMNTEAFFGQGTRLTVV.

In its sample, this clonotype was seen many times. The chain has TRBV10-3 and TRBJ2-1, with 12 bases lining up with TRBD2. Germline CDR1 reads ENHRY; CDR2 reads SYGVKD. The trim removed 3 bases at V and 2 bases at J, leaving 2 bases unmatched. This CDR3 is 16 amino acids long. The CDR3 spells CAISDSSGRAYNEQFF. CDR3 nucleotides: TGTGCCATCAGTGATTCTAGCGGGAGGGCCTACAATGAGCAGTTCTTC.

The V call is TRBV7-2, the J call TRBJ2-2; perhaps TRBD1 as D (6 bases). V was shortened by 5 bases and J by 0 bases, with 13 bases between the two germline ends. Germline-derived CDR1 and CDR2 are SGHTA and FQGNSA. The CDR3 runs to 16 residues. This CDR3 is CASSPPGTTNTGELFF. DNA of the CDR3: TGTGCCAGCAGCCCGCCCGGGACAACGAACACCGGGGAGCTGTTTTTT.

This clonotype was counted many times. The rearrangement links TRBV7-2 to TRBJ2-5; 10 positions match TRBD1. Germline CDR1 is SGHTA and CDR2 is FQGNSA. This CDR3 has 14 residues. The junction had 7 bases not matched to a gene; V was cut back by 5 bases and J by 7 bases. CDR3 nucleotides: TGTGCCAGCAGCCCTGGGACAGGGGATTGGACCCAGTACTTC. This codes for CASSPGTGDWTQYF.

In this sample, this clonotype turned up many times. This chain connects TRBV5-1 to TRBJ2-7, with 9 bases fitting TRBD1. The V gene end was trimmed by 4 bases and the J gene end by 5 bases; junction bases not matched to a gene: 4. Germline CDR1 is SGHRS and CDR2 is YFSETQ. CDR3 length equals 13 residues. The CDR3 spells CASSARTGDEQYF. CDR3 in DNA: TGCGCCAGCAGCGCGCGGACAGGGGACGAGCAGTACTTC.

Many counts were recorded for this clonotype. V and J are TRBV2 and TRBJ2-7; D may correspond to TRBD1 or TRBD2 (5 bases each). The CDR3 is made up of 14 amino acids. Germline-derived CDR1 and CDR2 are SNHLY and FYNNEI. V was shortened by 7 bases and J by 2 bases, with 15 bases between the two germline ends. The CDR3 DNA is TGTGCCAGCATCCCGGGACGGCAAACCTACGAGCAGTACTTC. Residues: CASIPGRQTYEQYF.

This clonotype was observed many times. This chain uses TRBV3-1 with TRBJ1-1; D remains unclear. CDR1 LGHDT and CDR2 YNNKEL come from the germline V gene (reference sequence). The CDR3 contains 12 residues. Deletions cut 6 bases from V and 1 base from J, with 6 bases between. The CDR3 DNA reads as TGTGCCAGCAGTGATCCGAACACTGAAGCTTTCTTT. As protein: CASSDPNTEAFF. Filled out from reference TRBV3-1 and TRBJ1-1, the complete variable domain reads DTAVSQTPKYLVTQMGNDKSIKCEQNLGHDTMYWYKQDSKKFLKIMFSYNNKELIINETVPNRFSPKSPDKAHLNLHINSLELGDSAVYFCASSDPNTEAFFGQGTRLTVV.

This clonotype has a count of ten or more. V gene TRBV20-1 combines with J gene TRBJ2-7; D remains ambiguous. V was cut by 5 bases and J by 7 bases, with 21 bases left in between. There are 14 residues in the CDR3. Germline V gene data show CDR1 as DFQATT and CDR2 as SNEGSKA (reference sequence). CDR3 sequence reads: CSAPVSYTSGEQYF. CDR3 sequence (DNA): TGCAGTGCTCCTGTTTCGTATACCTCCGGGGAGCAGTACTTC.

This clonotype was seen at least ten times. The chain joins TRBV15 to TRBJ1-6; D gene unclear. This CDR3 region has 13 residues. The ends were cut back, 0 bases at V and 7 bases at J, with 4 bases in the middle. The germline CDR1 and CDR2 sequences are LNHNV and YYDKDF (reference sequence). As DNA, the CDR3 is TGTGCCACCAGCAGAGAAGGGAATTCACCCCTCCACTTT. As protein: CATSREGNSPLHF.

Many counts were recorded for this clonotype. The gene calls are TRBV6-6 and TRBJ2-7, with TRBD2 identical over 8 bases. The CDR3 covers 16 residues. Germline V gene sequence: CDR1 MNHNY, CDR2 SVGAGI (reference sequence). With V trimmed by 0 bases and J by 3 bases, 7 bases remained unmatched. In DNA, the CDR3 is TGTGCCAGCAGTTACTCTGGAGCGGGAGCACTCTACGAGCAGTACTTC. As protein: CASSYSGAGALYEQYF.

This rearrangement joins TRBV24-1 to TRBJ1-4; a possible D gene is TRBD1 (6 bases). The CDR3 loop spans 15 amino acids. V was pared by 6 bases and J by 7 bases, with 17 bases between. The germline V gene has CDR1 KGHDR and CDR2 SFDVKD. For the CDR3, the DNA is TGTGCCACCAGTTACTCGACAGGCTCGGGTGAAAAACTGTTTTTT. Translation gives CATSYSTGSGEKLFF.

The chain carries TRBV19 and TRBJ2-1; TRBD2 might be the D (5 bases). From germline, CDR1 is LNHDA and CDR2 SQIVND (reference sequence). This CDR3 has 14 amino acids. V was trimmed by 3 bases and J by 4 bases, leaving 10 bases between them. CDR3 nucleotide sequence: TGTGCCAGTAGTATTGTGTCGGGGTACAATGAGCAGTTCTTC. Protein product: CASSIVSGYNEQFF. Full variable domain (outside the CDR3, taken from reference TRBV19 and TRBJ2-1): DGGITQSPKYLFRKEGQNVTLSCEQNLNHDAMYWYRQDPGQGLRLIYYSQIVNDFQKGDIAEGYSVSREKKESFPLTVTSAQKNPTAFYLCASSIVSGYNEQFFGPGTRLTVL.

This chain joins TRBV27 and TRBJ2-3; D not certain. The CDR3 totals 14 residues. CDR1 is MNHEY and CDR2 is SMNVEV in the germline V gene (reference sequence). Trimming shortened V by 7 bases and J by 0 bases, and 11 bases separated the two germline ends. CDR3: CASTHSRSTDTQYF. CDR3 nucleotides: TGTGCCAGCACCCATAGCAGAAGCACAGATACGCAGTATTTT.

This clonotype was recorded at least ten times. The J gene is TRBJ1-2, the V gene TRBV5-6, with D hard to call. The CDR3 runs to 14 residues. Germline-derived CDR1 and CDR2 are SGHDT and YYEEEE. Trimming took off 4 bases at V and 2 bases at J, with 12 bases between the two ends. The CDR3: CASSRRRGNYGYTF. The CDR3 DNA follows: TGTGCCAGCAGCCGTCGGAGAGGGAACTATGGCTACACCTTC.

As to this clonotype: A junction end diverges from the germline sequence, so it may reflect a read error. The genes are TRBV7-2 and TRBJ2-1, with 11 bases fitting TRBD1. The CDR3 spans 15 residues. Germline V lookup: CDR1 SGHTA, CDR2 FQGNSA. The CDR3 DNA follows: TGTGCCAGCAGCTTGGGACAGGGGGTAAACAATGAGCAGATCTTC. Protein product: CASSLGQGVNNEQIF.

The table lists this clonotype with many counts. CDR3 sequence: CASSDASWAGTETQYF. The CDR3 nucleotides read TGTGCCAGCAGTGACGCGTCCTGGGCAGGGACGGAGACCCAGTACTTC. This chain links TRBV2 with TRBJ2-5; possibly TRBD1 or TRBD2 for D (5 bases each). The CDR3 is made up of 16 amino acids. Deletions cut 3 bases from V and 5 bases from J, with 19 bases between. Germline V gene data show CDR1 as SNHLY and CDR2 as FYNNEI. The whole variable domain, filled in from reference TRBV2 and TRBJ2-5, reads EPEVTQTPSHQVTQMGQEVILRCVPISNHLYFYWYRQILGQKVEFLVSFYNNEISEKSEIFDDQFSVERPDGSNFTLKIRSTKLEDSAMYFCASSDASWAGTETQYFGPGTRLLVL.

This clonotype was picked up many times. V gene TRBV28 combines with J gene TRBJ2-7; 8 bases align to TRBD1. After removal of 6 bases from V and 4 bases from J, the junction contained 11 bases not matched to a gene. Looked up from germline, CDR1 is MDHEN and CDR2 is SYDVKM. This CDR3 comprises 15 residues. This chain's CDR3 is CASSQGQAPLYEQYF. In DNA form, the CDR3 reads TGTGCCAGCAGCCAGGGACAGGCACCGTTATACGAGCAGTACTTC.

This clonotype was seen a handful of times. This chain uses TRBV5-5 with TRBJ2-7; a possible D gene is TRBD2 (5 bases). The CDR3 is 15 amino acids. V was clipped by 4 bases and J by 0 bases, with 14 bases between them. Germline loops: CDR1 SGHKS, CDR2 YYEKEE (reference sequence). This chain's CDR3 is CASSPAGVYSYEQYF. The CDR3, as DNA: TGTGCCAGCAGCCCCGCGGGTGTCTACTCCTACGAGCAGTACTTC.

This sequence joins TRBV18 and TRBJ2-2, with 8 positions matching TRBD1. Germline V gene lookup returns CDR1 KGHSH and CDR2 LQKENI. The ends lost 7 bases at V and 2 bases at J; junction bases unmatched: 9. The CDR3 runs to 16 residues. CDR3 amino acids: CASYGQGKSNTGELFF. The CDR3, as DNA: TGTGCCAGCTACGGACAGGGAAAGAGTAACACCGGGGAGCTGTTTTTT.

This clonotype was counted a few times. CDR3 sequence: CASSLPLPVSENTIYF. In DNA, the CDR3 is TGTGCCAGCAGCTTACCCCTGCCAGTGTCGGAAAACACCATATATTTT. The chain uses TRBV11-2 and TRBJ1-3; D is unresolved. The CDR3 is made up of 16 amino acids. Germline V gene sequence: CDR1 SGHAT, CDR2 FQNNGV. Trimming left V 2 bases short and J 6 bases short, with 17 bases between.

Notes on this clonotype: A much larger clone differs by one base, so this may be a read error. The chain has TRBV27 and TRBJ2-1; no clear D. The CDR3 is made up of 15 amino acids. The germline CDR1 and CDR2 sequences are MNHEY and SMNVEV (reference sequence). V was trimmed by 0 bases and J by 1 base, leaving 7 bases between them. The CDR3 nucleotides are TGTGCCAGCAGTTTATCGACCAGGTCCTACAATGAGCAGTTCTTC. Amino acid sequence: CASSLSTRSYNEQFF.

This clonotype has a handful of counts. The CDR3 DNA reads as TGTGCCAGCAGCCGCTTCGTCCTAGATACGCAGTATTTT. It encodes CASSRFVLDTQYF. V usage is TRBV3-1 and J usage is TRBJ2-3; no reliable D call. Germline assignment: CDR1 LGHDT and CDR2 YNNKEL (reference sequence). The CDR3 is 13 residues long. The ends were cut back, 4 bases at V and 5 bases at J, with 10 bases in the middle.

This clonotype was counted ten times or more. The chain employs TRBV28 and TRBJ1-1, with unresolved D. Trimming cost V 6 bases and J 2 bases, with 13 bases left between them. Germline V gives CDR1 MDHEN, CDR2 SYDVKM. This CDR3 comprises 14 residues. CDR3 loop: CASSHTFHNTEAFF. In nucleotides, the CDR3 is TGTGCCAGCAGCCACACCTTCCACAACACTGAAGCTTTCTTT.

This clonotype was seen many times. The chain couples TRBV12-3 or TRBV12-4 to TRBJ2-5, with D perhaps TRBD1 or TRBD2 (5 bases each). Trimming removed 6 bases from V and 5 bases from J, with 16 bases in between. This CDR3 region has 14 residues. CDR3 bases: TGTGCCAGCAGCCAGCACTGGGGGTACGAGACCCAGTACTTC. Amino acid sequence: CASSQHWGYETQYF.

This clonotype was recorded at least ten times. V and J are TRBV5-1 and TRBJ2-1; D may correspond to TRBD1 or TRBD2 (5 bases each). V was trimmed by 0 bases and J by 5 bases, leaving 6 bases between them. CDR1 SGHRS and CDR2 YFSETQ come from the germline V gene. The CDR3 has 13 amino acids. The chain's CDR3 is CASSLGDHNEQFF. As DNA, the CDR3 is TGCGCCAGCAGCTTGGGGGACCACAATGAGCAGTTCTTC.

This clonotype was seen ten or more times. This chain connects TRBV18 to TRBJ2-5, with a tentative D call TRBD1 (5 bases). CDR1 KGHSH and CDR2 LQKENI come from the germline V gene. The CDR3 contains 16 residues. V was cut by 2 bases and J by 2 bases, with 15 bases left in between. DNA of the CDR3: TGTGCCAGCTCACCAGAAAAACAGGAGATACAAGAGACCCAGTACTTC. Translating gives CASSPEKQEIQETQYF.

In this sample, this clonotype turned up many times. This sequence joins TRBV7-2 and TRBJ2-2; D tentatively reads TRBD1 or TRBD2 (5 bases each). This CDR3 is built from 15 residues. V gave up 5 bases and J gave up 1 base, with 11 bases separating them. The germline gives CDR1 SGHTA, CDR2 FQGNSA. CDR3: CASSPRGGNTGELFF. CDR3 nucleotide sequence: TGTGCCAGCAGCCCCCGGGGCGGGAACACCGGGGAGCTGTTTTTT. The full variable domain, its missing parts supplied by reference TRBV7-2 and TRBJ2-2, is GAGVSQSPSNKVTEKGKDVELRCDPISGHTALYWYRQSLGQGLEFLIYFQGNSAPDKSGLPSDRFSAERTGGSVSTLTIQRTQQEDSAVYLCASSPRGGNTGELFFGEGSRLTVL.

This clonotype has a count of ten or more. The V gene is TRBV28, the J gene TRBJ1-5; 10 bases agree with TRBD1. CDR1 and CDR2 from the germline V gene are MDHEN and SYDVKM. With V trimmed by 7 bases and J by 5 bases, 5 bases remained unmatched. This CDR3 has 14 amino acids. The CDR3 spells CASTGDRGYQPQHF. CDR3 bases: TGTGCCAGCACAGGGGACAGGGGTTATCAGCCCCAGCATTTT. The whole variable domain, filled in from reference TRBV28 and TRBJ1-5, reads DVKVTQSSRYLVKRTGEKVFLECVQDMDHENMFWYRQDPGLGLRLIYFSYDVKMKEKGDIPEGYSVSREKKERFSLILESASTNQTSMYLCASTGDRGYQPQHFGDGTRLSIL.